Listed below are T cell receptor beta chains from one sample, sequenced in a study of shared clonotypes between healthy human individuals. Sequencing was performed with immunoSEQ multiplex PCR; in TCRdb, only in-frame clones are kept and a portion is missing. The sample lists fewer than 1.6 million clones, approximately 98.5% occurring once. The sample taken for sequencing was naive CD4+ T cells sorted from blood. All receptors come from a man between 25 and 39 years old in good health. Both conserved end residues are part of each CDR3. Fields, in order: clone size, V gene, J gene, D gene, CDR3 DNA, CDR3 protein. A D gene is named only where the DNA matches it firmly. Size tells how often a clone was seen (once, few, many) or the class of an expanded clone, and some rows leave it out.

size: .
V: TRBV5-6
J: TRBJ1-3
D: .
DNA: TGTGCCAGCAGCCCCCGACAGTTCTCTGGAAACACCATATATTTT
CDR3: CASSPRQFSGNTIYF

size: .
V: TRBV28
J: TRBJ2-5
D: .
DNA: TGTGCCAGCAGCAAGGCAGAGACCCAGTACTTC
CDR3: CASSKAETQYF

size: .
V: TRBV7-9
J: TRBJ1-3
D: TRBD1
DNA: TGTGCCAGCAGCTTAGGTCAGGGGGCTGGAAACACCATATATTTT
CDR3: CASSLGQGAGNTIYF

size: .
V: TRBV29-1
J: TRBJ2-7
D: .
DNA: TGCAGCGTTTTCCGGGAGAGCTTCGGCGAGCAGTACTTC
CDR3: CSVFRESFGEQYF

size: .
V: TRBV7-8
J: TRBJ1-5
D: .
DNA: TGTGCCAGCAGCTTAGGTATGGATCAGCCCCAGCATTTT
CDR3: CASSLGMDQPQHF

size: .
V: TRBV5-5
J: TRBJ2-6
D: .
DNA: TGTGCCAGCAGCTTGACAGGGAATAGAGCCGCTGGGGCCAACGTCCTGACTTTC
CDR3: CASSLTGNRAAGANVLTF

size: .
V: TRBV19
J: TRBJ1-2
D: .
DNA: TGTGCCAGTAGGGGGGAGGGTAGTCATGGCTACACCTTC
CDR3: CASRGEGSHGYTF

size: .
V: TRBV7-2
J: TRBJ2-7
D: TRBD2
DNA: TGTGCCAGCAGCGCCGGACTAGCGGGAGTCTCCGAGCAGTACTTC
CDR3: CASSAGLAGVSEQYF

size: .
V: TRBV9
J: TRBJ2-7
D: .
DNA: TGTGCCAGCAGCCCTAAGACGGACTCCTACGAGCAGTACTTC
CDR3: CASSPKTDSYEQYF

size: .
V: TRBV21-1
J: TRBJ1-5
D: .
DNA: TGTGCCAGCAGCAAAGCAGGGACAGGGGGACAGCCCCAGCATTTT
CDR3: CASSKAGTGGQPQHF

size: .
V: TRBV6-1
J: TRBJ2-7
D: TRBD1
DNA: TGTGCCAGCAGTGATCCCCGGGACAGGGGTCTACGCGAGCAGTACTTC
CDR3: CASSDPRDRGLREQYF

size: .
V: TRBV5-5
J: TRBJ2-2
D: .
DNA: TGTGCCAGCAGCAACTCGAACACCGGGGAGCTGTTTTTT
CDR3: CASSNSNTGELFF

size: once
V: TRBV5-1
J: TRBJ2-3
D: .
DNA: TGCGCCAGCAGCTTGGTCGGGGGGCCCGATACGCAGTATTTT
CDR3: CASSLVGGPDTQYF

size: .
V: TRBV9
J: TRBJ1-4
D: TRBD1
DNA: TGTGCCAGCAGCCCCGGGACAGGGAATGAAAAACTGTTTTTT
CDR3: CASSPGTGNEKLFF

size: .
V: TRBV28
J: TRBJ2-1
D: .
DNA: TGTGCCAGCAGACTGGGTTTAGGTCTGAGAGAGCAGTTCTTC
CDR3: CASRLGLGLREQFF

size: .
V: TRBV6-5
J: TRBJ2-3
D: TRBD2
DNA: TGTGCTACGGGGGGGGGCATTAGCACAGATACGCAGTATTTT
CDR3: CATGGGISTDTQYF

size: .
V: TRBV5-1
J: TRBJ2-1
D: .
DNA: TGCGCCAGCAGCTTGAAGGGACTGAGGGCGAAGTATGAGCAGTTCTTC
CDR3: CASSLKGLRAKYEQFF

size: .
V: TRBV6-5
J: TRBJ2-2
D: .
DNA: TGTGCCAGCAGTTACGGGAGACAGGCCGGGGAGCTGTTTTTT
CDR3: CASSYGRQAGELFF

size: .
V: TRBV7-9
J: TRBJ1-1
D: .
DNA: TGTGCCAGCAGCCTAGAGTTGAACACTGAAGCTTTCTTT
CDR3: CASSLELNTEAFF

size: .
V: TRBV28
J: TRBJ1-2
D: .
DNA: TGTGCCAGCAGTTTTAGAGGCGTCGGTGAAGGCGGCTACACCTTC
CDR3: CASSFRGVGEGGYTF

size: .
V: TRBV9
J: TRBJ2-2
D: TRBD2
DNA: TGTGCCAGCAGCGTAGCCAGCGGGGGCGGGGAGCTGTTTTTT
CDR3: CASSVASGGGELFF

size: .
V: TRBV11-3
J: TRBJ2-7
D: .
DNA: TGTGCCAGCAGCTCAGAGGTACCTCCCTACGAGCAGTACTTC
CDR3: CASSSEVPPYEQYF

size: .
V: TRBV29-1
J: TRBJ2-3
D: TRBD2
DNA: TGCAGCGTCGAGAGCGGGAGGGCCACAGATACGCAGTATTTT
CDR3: CSVESGRATDTQYF

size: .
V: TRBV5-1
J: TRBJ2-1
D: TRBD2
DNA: TGCGCCAGCAGTATGCTAGCGGGAGGGGGTAATGAGCAGTTCTTC
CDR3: CASSMLAGGGNEQFF